The 5 T cell receptor beta chains below were found in one sample sequenced in a study of T-cell reconstitution after alpha-beta-depleted transplantation in children. The library targeted TCRbeta and was prepared with unique molecular identifiers. From the PCR reads, TCRdb called clonotypes with MiXCR, one entry per CDR3 protein. The sample holds around 210,000 distinct CDR3 sequences; about 7% are singletons and the top ten take about 5.5%. Material: PBMCs, obtained before TCRalphabeta/CD19-depleted stem cell transplant. Receptors were obtained from a boy aged 2-9 years with acute lymphoblastic leukemia, due to receive a stem cell transplant.

In this sample, this clonotype turned up many times. The genes are TRBV7-9 and TRBJ1-1, with 9 bases lining up with TRBD1. From germline, CDR1 is SEHNR and CDR2 FQNEAQ (reference sequence). Unmatched junction bases numbered 10, after V lost 6 bases and J lost 8 bases. The CDR3 is 14 amino acids. The CDR3 DNA sequence: TGTGCCAGCAGGGTTGGGACAGGGCTTGTCGAAGCTTTCTTT. Its protein is CASRVGTGLVEAFF.

This clonotype has at least ten counts. DNA for the CDR3: TGTGCCAGCACCTCGTCGGAATTAGCGGGAGGCGCAGATACGCAGTATTTT. Its protein product is CASTSSELAGGADTQYF. The chain employs TRBV12-3 or TRBV12-4 and TRBJ2-3, with 10 bases fitting TRBD2. J was trimmed by 4 bases and V by 7 bases; bases with no gene match: 14. This CDR3 is 17 amino acids long.

Ten or more counts support this clonotype. V is TRBV27 and J is TRBJ2-2; TRBD2 agrees at 7 bases. CDR3 length: 16 residues. V was clipped by 4 bases and J by 1 base; unmatched bases: 6. Germline CDR1 and CDR2: MNHEY and SMNVEV (reference sequence). The CDR3 DNA follows: TGTGCCAGCAGTTCGCTTCTAGCGGTGAACACCGGGGAGCTGTTTTTT. The encoded protein is CASSSLLAVNTGELFF.

This clonotype was seen at least ten times. The V call is TRBV28, the J call TRBJ2-3; D not resolved. Trimming left V 6 bases short and J 0 bases short, with 10 bases between. Germline V gives CDR1 MDHEN, CDR2 SYDVKM. The CDR3 has 14 amino acids. The CDR3 sequence: CASSLSDSTDTQYF. CDR3 bases: TGTGCCAGCAGCCTCTCGGACAGCACAGATACGCAGTATTTT.

This clonotype was counted ten times or more. V and J are TRBV29-1 and TRBJ1-5, with 9 bases that match TRBD1. Germline CDR1 SQVTM, CDR2 ANQGSEA. The CDR3 is 15 residues long. The trim removed 1 base at V and 6 bases at J, leaving 7 bases unmatched. The DNA of the CDR3 is TGCAGCGTTGAAGCGGACAGGGGAGCGAGTCAGCCCCAGCATTTT. It specifies CSVEADRGASQPQHF.